Sequencing of this TCR beta chain was carried out in a study of T cell repertoires in cytomegalovirus infection. Study information: It can be stated that public TCR beta signatures indicated CMV infection as well as a matching HLA type.

This clonotype was detected a few times. Its antigen is unknown. TCRdb ran MiXCR on the reads and lists one entry per CDR3 protein. The sample has about 320,000 distinct CDR3 sequences; over 7.5% are singletons. The germline V gene has CDR1 MGHDK and CDR2 SYGVNS. Trimming left V 5 bases short and J 8 bases short, with 12 bases between. The CDR3 has 12 residues. The study, taken as a whole, reports: What dominated the ex vivo response were HLA-C-restricted CMV-specific TCR beta clonotypes.

Sequencing was carried out using PBMCs. The clonotype was recovered from a human donor in good health (CMV status not recorded). Some clones in this sample may be carry-over from other donors' samples. The gene calls are TRBV25-1 and TRBJ1-2; D is uncertain. The CDR3 protein is CASSRAALGYTF. In DNA form, the CDR3 reads TGTGCCAGCAGTCGGGCGGCCTTGGGCTACACCTTC.